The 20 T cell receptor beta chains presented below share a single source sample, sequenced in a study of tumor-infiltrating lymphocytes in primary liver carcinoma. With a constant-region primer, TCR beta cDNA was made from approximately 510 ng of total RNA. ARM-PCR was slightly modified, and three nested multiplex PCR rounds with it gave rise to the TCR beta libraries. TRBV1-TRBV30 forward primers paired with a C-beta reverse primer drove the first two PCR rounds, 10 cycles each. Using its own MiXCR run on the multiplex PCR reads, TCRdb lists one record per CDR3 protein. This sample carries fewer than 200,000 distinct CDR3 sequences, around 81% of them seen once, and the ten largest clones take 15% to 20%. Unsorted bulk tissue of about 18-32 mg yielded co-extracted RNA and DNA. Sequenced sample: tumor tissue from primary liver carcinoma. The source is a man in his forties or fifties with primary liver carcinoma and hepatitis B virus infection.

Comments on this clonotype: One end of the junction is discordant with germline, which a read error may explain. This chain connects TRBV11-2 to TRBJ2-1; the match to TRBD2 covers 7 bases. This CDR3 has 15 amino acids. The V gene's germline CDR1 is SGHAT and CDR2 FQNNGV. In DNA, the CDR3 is TGTGCCAGCGGCCTTAGCGGGCCACTCGACAATGAGCAATTCTTC. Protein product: CASGLSGPLDNEQFF.

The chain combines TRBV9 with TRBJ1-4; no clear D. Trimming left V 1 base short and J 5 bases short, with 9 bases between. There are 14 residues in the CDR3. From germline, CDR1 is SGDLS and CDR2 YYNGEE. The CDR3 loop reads CASSVSHANEKLFF. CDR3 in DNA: TGTGCCAGCAGCGTAAGTCATGCCAATGAAAAACTGTTTTTT.

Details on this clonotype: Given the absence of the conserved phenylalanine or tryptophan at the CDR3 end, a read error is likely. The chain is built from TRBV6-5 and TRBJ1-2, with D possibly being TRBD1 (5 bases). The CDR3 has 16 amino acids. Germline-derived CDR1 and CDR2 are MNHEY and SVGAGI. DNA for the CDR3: TGTGCCAGCAGTCAGAACAGGAGAGGTTCTAACTATGACTACACCTTG. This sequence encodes CASSQNRRGSNYDYTL.

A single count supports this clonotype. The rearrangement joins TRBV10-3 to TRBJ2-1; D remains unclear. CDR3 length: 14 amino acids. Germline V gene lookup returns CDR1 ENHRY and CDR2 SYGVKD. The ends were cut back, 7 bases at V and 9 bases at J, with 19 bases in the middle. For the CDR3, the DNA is TGTGCCATCAAAGAGGCTAGTGTGAGTATTGAGCAGTTCTTC. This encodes CAIKEASVSIEQFF.

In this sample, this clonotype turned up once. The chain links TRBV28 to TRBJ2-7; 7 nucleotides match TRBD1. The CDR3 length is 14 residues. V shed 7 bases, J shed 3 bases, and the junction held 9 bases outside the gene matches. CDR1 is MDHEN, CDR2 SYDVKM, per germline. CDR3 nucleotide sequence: TGTGCCAGCAACTCCGGGACAGATGTCTACGAGCAGTACTTC. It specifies CASNSGTDVYEQYF.

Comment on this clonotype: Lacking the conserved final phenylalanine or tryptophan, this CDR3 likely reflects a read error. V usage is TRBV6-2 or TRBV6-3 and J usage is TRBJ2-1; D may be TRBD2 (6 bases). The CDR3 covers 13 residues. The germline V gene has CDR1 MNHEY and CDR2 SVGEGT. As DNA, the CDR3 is TGCGCCAGCAGCCGGCTAGCGACTAATGAGCAGTTCTTA. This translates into CASSRLATNEQFL.

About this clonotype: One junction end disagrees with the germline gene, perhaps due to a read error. CDR3 bases: TGCGCCAGCAGCCTCTGGGGGATGGCTAGTGAAAAACTATTTTTT. This encodes CASSLWGMASEKLFF. The rearrangement joins TRBV4-1 to TRBJ1-4; a possible D gene is TRBD1 (5 bases). CDR1 and CDR2 (germline): MGHRA, YSYEKL. The CDR3 is made up of 15 amino acids.

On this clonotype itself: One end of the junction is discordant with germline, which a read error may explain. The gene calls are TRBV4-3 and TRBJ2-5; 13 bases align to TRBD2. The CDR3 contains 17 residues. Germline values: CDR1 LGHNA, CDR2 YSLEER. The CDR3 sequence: CASSLATSGRTGETQYF. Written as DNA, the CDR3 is TGCGCCAGCAGCCTAGCGACTAGCGGGAGGACTGGTGAGACCCAGTATTTC.

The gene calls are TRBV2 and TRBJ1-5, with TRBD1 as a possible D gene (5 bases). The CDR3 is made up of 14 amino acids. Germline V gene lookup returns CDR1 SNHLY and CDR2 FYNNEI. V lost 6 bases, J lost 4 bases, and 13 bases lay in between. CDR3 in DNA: TGTGCCAGCAGCCGCGACAGCTTTAATCAGCCCCAGCATTTT. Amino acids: CASSRDSFNQPQHF.

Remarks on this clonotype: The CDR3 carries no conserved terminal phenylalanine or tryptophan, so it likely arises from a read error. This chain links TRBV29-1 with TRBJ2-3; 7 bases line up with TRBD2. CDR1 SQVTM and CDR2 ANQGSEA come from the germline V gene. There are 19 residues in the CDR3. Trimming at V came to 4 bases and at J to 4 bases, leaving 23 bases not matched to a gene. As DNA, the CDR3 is TGCAGCGTTGTGGGAACACTAACGGGAGGTGGTAGTATCGCAGATACGCAGTATTAT. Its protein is CSVVGTLTGGGSIADTQYY.

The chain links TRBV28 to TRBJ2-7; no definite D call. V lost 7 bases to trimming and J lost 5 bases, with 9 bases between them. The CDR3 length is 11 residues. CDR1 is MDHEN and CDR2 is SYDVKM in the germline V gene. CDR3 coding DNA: TGTGCCAGCAAGGGCCTCCACGAGCAGTACTTC. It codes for CASKGLHEQYF.

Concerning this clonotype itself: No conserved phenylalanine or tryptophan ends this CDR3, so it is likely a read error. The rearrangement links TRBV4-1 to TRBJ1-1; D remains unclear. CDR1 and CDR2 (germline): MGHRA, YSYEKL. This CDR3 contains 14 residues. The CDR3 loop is CASSQVNSGTVAFL. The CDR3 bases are TGCGCCAGCAGCCAAGTAAACTCGGGAACTGTAGCTTTCCTT.

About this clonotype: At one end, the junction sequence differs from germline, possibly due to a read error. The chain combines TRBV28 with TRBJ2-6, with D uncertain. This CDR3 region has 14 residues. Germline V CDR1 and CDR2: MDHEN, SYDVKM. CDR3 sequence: CANSSPAGANVLTF. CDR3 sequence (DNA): TGTGCCAACAGTTCGCCAGCTGGGGCCAACGTCCTGACTTTC.

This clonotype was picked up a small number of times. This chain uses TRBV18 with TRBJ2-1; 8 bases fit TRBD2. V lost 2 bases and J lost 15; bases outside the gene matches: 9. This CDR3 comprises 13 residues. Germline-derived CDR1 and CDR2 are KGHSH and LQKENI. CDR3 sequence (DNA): TGTGCCAGCTCACCAGTCCCTACTAGCGGCTCGTTCTTC. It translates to CASSPVPTSGSFF.

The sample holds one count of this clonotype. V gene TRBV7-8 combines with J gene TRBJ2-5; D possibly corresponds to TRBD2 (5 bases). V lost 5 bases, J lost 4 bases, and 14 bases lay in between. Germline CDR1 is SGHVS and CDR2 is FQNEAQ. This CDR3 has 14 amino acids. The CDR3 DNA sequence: TGTGCCAGCAGCATCACAGAGGGCATAGAGACCCAGTACTTC. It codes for CASSITEGIETQYF.

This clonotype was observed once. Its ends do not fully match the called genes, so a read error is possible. The CDR3 DNA follows: TGTGCCAGCAGTTATACAGTGAACTATGGCAACACTTTC. Its translation: CASSYTVNYGNTF. The rearrangement links TRBV12-3 or TRBV12-4 to TRBJ1-2; no clear D. The CDR3 has 13 residues.

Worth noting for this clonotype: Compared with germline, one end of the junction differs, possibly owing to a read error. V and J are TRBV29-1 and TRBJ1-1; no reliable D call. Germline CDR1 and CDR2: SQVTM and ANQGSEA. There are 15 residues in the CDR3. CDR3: CSVAPAWGMITEAFF. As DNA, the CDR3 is TGCAGCGTTGCCCCGGCATGGGGAATGATCACTGAAGCTTTCTTC.

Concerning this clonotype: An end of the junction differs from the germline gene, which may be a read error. CDR3 protein: CASSRTTGFGYGYFF. The CDR3, as DNA: TGTGCCAGCAGCCGGACCACAGGGTTCGGCTATGGCTACTTCTTC. V and J are TRBV12-3 or TRBV12-4 and TRBJ1-2; the D gene is possibly TRBD1 (6 bases). The CDR3 is made up of 15 amino acids.

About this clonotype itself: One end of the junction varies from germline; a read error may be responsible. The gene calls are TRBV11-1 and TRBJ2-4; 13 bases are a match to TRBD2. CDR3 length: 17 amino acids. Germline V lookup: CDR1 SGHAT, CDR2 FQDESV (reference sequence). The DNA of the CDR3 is TGTGCCAGCAGCCTCCCCGGGACTAGCGGGACCAAAAACATTCAGAATTTC. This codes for CASSLPGTSGTKNIQNF.

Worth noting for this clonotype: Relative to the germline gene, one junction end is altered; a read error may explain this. The chain's CDR3 is CDSSFWTEGEETQYF. CDR3 bases: TGTGACAGCAGCTTCTGGACAGAGGGAGAAGAGACCCAGTACTTC. The rearrangement links TRBV7-9 to TRBJ2-5; D is possibly TRBD1 (6 bases). Germline lookup yields CDR1 SEHNR and CDR2 FQNEAQ (reference sequence). CDR3 size: 15 residues. The complete variable domain, with remaining parts taken from reference TRBV7-9 and TRBJ2-5, reads DTGVSQNPRHKITKRGQNVTFRCDPISEHNRLYWYRQTLGQGPEFLTYFQNEAQLEKSRLLSDRFSAERPKGSFSTLEIQRTEQGDSAMYLCDSSFWTEGEETQYFGPGTRLLVL.